This paragraph reports one T cell receptor (beta chain). No antigen is known for it. This entry is derived from a study of cytomegalovirus exposure and HLA in healthy donors. For the study at large: Earlier work reported 117 million unique TCR beta sequences from 150 million to 200 million T cells.

Both 60 Vbeta primers and 13 Jbeta primers went into the PCR. The table came from immunoSEQ multiplex PCR; TCRdb's copy has only in-frame clones and leaves some out. The sample table sets out under 70,000 clones. Per germline, CDR1 LNHDA and CDR2 SQIVND (reference sequence). This CDR3 region has 15 residues. The V end was cut by 2 bases, the J end by 5 bases, with 15 bases between. Findings of the study overall: The study flagged around 160 TCR beta chains as cytomegalovirus-associated.

The chain recombines TRBV19 with TRBJ1-2; no definite D call. The source is a woman aged 25-40 years in good health and CMV-seropositive. Material for sequencing was PBMCs. The CDR3 protein is CASSITDLAAYGYTF. The CDR3 DNA reads TGTGCCAGTAGTATAACGGACTTGGCAGCTTATGGCTACACCTTC. The complete variable domain, with remaining parts taken from reference TRBV19 and TRBJ1-2, reads DGGITQSPKYLFRKEGQNVTLSCEQNLNHDAMYWYRQDPGQGLRLIYYSQIVNDFQKGDIAEGYSVSREKKESFPLTVTSAQKNPTAFYLCASSITDLAAYGYTFGSGTRLTVV.